The source of this T cell receptor (beta chain) is a study of prognosis after radiotherapy for stage I lung cancer. Across the study: The study deemed all of its non-small cell lung cancer patients medically inoperable.

Using two-round multiplex PCR, the authors amplified TCR beta CDR3 from genomic DNA. Specific primers for each TRBV and TRBJ gene were what first-round PCR used. TCRdb re-derived calls from the multiplex PCR reads in MiXCR, one entry per CDR3 protein. The data show over 45,000 distinct CDR3 sequences, approximately 25% seen once. This clonotype has only one observation. A read error is likely here: a far larger clone is one base away. V lost 3 bases to trimming and J lost 7 bases, with 7 bases between them. The CDR3 is 12 residues long. CDR1 and CDR2 from the germline V gene are MNHEY and SVGAGI. The receptor comes from a donor of 50 years or more with non-small cell lung cancer. The V call is TRBV6-5, the J call TRBJ2-1; no reliable D call. The specimen was PBMCs, collected before or after stereotactic body radiation therapy (not recorded which). The CDR3 region is CASSYWLNEQFF. In DNA, the CDR3 is TGTGCCAGCAGTTATTGGTTAAATGAGCAGTTCTTC.